Given below is one TCR beta chain in context. This clone was seen a handful of times. Its antigen specificity is not known. No base quality information exists; no much larger clone differs at one position. TCRbeta CDR3 regions were amplified from genomic DNA using the immunoSEQ Assay, a bias-controlled multiplex PCR. For the original study's pipeline: Nucleated cell counts per sample were estimated from amplification of reference gene primers within the assay. To quantify the absolute abundance of each unique TCRbeta CDR3 rearrangement, sequence reads were collapsed and filtered. Productive Simpson clonality was computed per sample as the square root of Simpson's diversity index over productive rearrangements. The table was pulled from immuneACCESS by TCRdb, which kept in-frame rearrangements only. Such tables lose some clones; where checked, under half of the loss comes from unresolved V genes, and the rest has no known cause. The V and J calls and clone size come from that table; D and trimming were worked out from the DNA. The sample table shows more than 100,000 clones, and about four fifths are seen once. The biggest ten clones account for 15% to 20% of the sample.

This sample is drawn from a study of blood T cell repertoires in COVID-19 (dated by TCRdb to the early 2020s). Describing the broader study: The collaborator samples originated in the United States, Italy and Spain and spanned the acute and convalescent phases of COVID-19. The material from the prospective study consisted of cDNA or gDNA derived from T cells, B-cell-depleted T cells, or PBMCs. The dataset comprised deeply sampled blood TCRbeta repertoires from subjects exposed to, actively infected with, or recovered from COVID-19. The repertoires were released in a freely available public database meant as a resource for research on the immune response to SARS-CoV-2. The samples were drawn from the first 160 participants of the ongoing ImmuneRACE study and from 1,254 subjects provided by 6 global collaborators. Nearly every sample came with metadata listing a de-identified subject ID, COVID-19 status, age in years and sex. Where available, HLA class I and class II types were obtained from metadata supplied by the sample provider rather than from assay-based typing.

Collaborating institutions collected whole blood in K2EDTA tubes following their own protocols. For TCRbeta analysis, collaborators shipped samples as frozen whole blood, isolated PBMCs, or DNA extracted from either of those sample types. Summary of the overall study and its limitations: Clinical and demographic metadata were provided uncurated, with the amount varying by source and participant.

From the cysteine through the phenylalanine, the CDR3 covers 15 amino acids. Just the 45-base CDR3 DNA is kept, in frame starting at base 1. Trimming leaves V shorter by 0 bases and J shorter by 2 bases, with the junction holding 3 bases beyond the gene matches. Via the germline V gene, CDR1 is KGHSH and CDR2 LQKENI. This chain joins TRBV18 to TRBJ1-2, with TRBD1 matching 7 junction bases. The receptor comes from a woman in her fifties or sixties with acute or convalescent COVID-19. The sample taken for sequencing was peripheral blood. The nucleotides read TGTGCCAGCTCACCACCGACCAGGGGGAACTATGGCTACACCTTC. It specifies CASSPPTRGNYGYTF.